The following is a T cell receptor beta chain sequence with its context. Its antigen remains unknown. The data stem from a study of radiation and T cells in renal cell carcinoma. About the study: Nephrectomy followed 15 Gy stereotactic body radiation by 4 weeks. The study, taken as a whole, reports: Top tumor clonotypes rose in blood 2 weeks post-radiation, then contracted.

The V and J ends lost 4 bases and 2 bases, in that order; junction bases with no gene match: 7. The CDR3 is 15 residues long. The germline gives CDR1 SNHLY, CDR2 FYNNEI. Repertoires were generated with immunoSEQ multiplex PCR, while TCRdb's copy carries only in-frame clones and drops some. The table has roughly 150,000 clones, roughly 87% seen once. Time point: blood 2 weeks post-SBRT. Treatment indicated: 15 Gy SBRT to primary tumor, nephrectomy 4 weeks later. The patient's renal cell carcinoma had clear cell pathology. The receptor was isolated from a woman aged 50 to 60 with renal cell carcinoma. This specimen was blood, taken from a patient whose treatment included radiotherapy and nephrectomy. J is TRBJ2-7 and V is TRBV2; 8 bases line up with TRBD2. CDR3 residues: CASSGVAGGTYEQYF. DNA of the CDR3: TGTGCCAGCAGTGGGGTGGCGGGGGGAACCTACGAGCAGTACTTC.